This TCR beta chain is drawn from a study of T cells after yellow fever vaccination. V gave up 0 bases and J gave up 1 base, with 10 bases separating them. Looked up from germline, CDR1 is SGHRS and CDR2 is YFSETQ. There are 16 residues in the CDR3. Each CDR3 protein is one row after TCRdb ran MiXCR on the 5' RACE reads. This table holds 150,000 to 200,000 distinct CDR3 sequences, roughly a tenth found once. The sample in question was CD8+ T cells sorted from PBMCs, obtained 45 days after the yellow fever booster vaccination. V gene TRBV5-1 combines with J gene TRBJ1-4; weak D call: TRBD1 (5 bases). The receptor comes from a man younger than 30 who received the YFV17D yellow fever vaccine. The CDR3 region is CASSLGTSGTNEKLFF. CDR3 DNA sequence: TGCGCCAGCAGCTTGGGGACATCTGGAACTAATGAAAAACTGTTTTTT.